The clone carrying this TCR beta chain was observed many times. Its target is unknown. The J segment lost 6 bases and the V segment lost 4 bases, leaving 6 bases of the junction unmatched. This CDR3 has 13 amino acids. The V gene's germline CDR1 is SGHRS and CDR2 YFSETQ. The sample is drawn from a study of T cell repertoires in cytomegalovirus infection. Each CDR3 protein gets one entry after TCRdb re-called the reads with MiXCR. Here the sample spans about 46,000 distinct CDR3 sequences, 15% to 25% being singletons. This TCR was sampled from a human donor in good health (CMV status not recorded). Some clones in this sample may be carry-over from other donors' samples. The chain recombines TRBV5-1 with TRBJ2-7; TRBD1 aligns across 8 bases. This specimen consisted of CD8+ T cells from cultured PBMCs, obtained from culture after CMV antigen stimulation. The CDR3 spells CASSPGTGFEQYF. DNA for the CDR3: TGCGCCAGCAGCCCCGGGACAGGCTTCGAGCAGTACTTC.